Given below is one T cell receptor beta chain in context. Its specificity is unknown. The V end lost 8 bases, the J end lost 2 bases, and 15 bases lay between the germline ends. The length of the CDR3 is 14 residues. Germline V gene lookup returns CDR1 MDHEN and CDR2 SYDVKM. TCRdb used MiXCR to reprocess the 5' RACE reads, holding one entry per CDR3 protein. The table records about 320,000 distinct CDR3 sequences, around 10% of them present only once. This record belongs to a study of CD8 T cells in ankylosing spondylitis. Study-wide points: A TCR beta motif of fewer than ten highly homologous variants seemed to mark ankylosing spondylitis blood. Reactive arthritis synovial fluid and blood previously showed some of these motif variants.

This clonotype was obtained from a female donor with ankylosing spondylitis or in good health (not recorded which). The chain links TRBV28 to TRBJ1-1; D is ambiguous. The material sequenced was blood, either unsorted or a sorted T cell fraction (not recorded which). Here the CDR3 reads CASFFETANTEAFF. The DNA of the CDR3 is TGTGCCAGCTTTTTTGAGACCGCAAACACTGAAGCTTTCTTT.